This is a list of T cell receptor beta chains from one sample in a study of blood T cells in healthy people across ages. Each CDR3 protein is one row after TCRdb ran MiXCR on the 5' RACE reads. This sample has more than 650,000 distinct CDR3 sequences, with 40% to 65% found just once. Sequencing was performed on blood. All receptors derive from an elderly man in good health. CDR3s include the opening cysteine and the closing phenylalanine or tryptophan. Each record gives: D gene, CDR3 length, V gene, clone size, J gene, CDR3 DNA, CDR3 protein. D genes are given only for firm matches. The size entry is marked missing in some rows and otherwise reads once, few, many or a size class.

>TRBD2|15|TRBV10-2|NA|TRBJ2-1
TGCGCCAGCAGTTTGGCGGGACTAGGAGGTCGTGAGCAGTTCTTC
CASSLAGLGGREQFF
>TRBD2|12|TRBV15|NA|TRBJ2-7
TGTGCCACCAGCGCTAGCGGCTACGAGCAGTACTTC
CATSASGYEQYF
>NA|11|TRBV2|NA|TRBJ2-7
TGTGCCTTCGGGGGAAAGGACGAGCAGTACTTC
CAFGGKDEQYF
>TRBD1|14|TRBV25-1|NA|TRBJ2-5
TGTGCCAGACCACAGGGGGTCCCGTTGTGGACCCAGTACTTC
CARPQGVPLWTQYF
>TRBD2|16|TRBV25-1|NA|TRBJ2-5
TGTGCCAGCAGTGAACCTCGACTAGCGGGAGGGGAGACCCAGTACTTC
CASSEPRLAGGETQYF
>NA|11|TRBV6-1|NA|TRBJ2-7
TGTGCCAGCACGACCAAGGGCGAGCAGTACTTC
CASTTKGEQYF
>TRBD1|13|TRBV5-1|NA|TRBJ1-2
TGCGCCAGCAGCCCATCCGGGACAGATGGCTACACCTTC
CASSPSGTDGYTF
>TRBD1|16|TRBV10-3|NA|TRBJ2-1
TGTGCCATCAGTGATCGGGACAGGGGCCCCTACAATGAGCAGTTCTTC
CAISDRDRGPYNEQFF
>NA|15|TRBV20-1|NA|TRBJ2-3
TGCAGTGCTAGAAATCCCACAAGGGACACAGATACGCAGTATTTT
CSARNPTRDTDTQYF
>NA|15|TRBV6-6|NA|TRBJ1-5
TGTGCCAGCACCCACCAGGGGAGGGGAGGCCAGCCCCAGCATTTT
CASTHQGRGGQPQHF
>NA|12|TRBV6-5|NA|TRBJ1-4
TGTGCCAGCAGCCAAACCGGTGAAAAACTGTTTTTT
CASSQTGEKLFF
>NA|14|TRBV5-5|few|TRBJ2-7
TGTGCCAGCACCTACAAAGGAGGGAGGTACGAGCAGTACTTC
CASTYKGGRYEQYF
>NA|13|TRBV7-9|NA|TRBJ2-7
TGTGCCAGCAGCCTACAGGACCGCTACGAGCAGTACTTC
CASSLQDRYEQYF
>TRBD1|19|TRBV9|NA|TRBJ2-4
TGTGCCAGCAGCGTAGGTCCAGGGGGCGATACTTTAGCCAAAAACATTCAGTACTTC
CASSVGPGGDTLAKNIQYF
>NA|15|TRBV6-6|NA|TRBJ2-1
TGTGCCAGCAGAGTCGCATACACGGCGAACAATGAGCAGTTCTTC
CASRVAYTANNEQFF
>TRBD2|21|TRBV18|NA|TRBJ2-3
TGTGCCAGCTCACCGCTCACCGGGACTAGCGGGAGTTCCAACAACGACAGATACGCGTATTTT
CASSPLTGTSGSSNNDRYAYF
>TRBD2|17|TRBV3-1|NA|TRBJ2-3
TGTGCCAGCAGTCAAGACGGGACTAGCGGGTCCACAGATACGCAGTATTTT
CASSQDGTSGSTDTQYF
>NA|15|TRBV6-5|NA|TRBJ1-2
TGTGCCAGCAGTTACTTTCAGGGGCCCACATATGGCTACACCTTC
CASSYFQGPTYGYTF
>NA|18|TRBV4-3|NA|TRBJ2-3
TGCGCCAGCAGCCAAGATACTGGGGGCCCTGTCTTAACAGATACGCAGTATTTT
CASSQDTGGPVLTDTQYF
>TRBD2|15|TRBV20-1|once|TRBJ2-7
TGCAGTGCGCGCGCCAGACTAGCTAGCCCCAATGAGCAGTACTTC
CSARARLASPNEQYF
>NA|13|TRBV27|NA|TRBJ1-4
TGTGCCAGCTTCGGGGGGGGGAATGAAAAACTGTTTTTT
CASFGGGNEKLFF
>TRBD2|14|TRBV2|few|TRBJ2-7
TGTGCCAGCAGCGGAAGGACGGGGGGGTACGAGCAGTACTTC
CASSGRTGGYEQYF
>NA|16|TRBV20-1|NA|TRBJ1-1
TGCAGTGCTAGAGATCATCTGGGACCTCAGACCACTGAAGCTTTCTTT
CSARDHLGPQTTEAFF
>NA|11|TRBV2|NA|TRBJ2-7
TGCTCTTGGGGAAGCTCCTACGAGCAGTACTTC
CSWGSSYEQYF
>NA|14|TRBV11-2|NA|TRBJ2-7
TGTGCCAGCATCCCCCCTACTGCTACCTACGAGCAGTACTTC
CASIPPTATYEQYF
>NA|14|TRBV18|NA|TRBJ2-7
TGTGCCAGCTCACCACCGTCCAGAAACTACGAGCAGTACTTC
CASSPPSRNYEQYF
>TRBD2|15|TRBV27|NA|TRBJ2-4
TGTGCCAGCAGTTCAAGCGGGAAATGGGCGAGCATTCAGTACTTC
CASSSSGKWASIQYF
>NA|16|TRBV21-1|NA|TRBJ2-7
TGTGCCAGCAGCAAAGAAGTTACAGGGGGGGCCTACGAGCAGTACTTC
CASSKEVTGGAYEQYF
>NA|16|TRBV5-4|NA|TRBJ2-7
TGTGCCAGCAGCACGGACGGGACTCGTTTCACCTACGAGCAGTACTTC
CASSTDGTRFTYEQYF
>TRBD1|11|TRBV20-1|NA|TRBJ1-1
TGCAGTGCTGGACAGGGGGCTGAAGCTTTCTTT
CSAGQGAEAFF
>TRBD1|16|TRBV5-1|NA|TRBJ2-5
TGCGCCAGCAGCTTGCAGGGGGCGAGGATAGAGGAGACCCAGTACTTC
CASSLQGARIEETQYF
>TRBD2|15|TRBV2|few|TRBJ2-1
TGTGCCAGCAGTGATACGGTTTCGGCGGGAGATGAGCAGTTCTTC
CASSDTVSAGDEQFF
>NA|13|TRBV20-1|NA|TRBJ2-1
TGCAGTGCTAGAGATCGCCAGGGCAATGAGCAGTTCTTC
CSARDRQGNEQFF